A selection of T cell receptor beta chains follows, all from one sample in a study of T-cell memory formation after mild COVID-19. TCRdb re-analysed the 5' RACE reads in MiXCR, keeping a single row per CDR3 protein. The sample has around 340,000 distinct CDR3 sequences; approximately 15% are singletons. Sequenced input: PBMCs or a T cell subset sorted from them (not recorded which). The receptors come from a young man who had mild COVID-19 (a few samples of this study predate the infection). Cell type and time point are not known. CDR3s include the opening cysteine and the closing phenylalanine or tryptophan. Each record gives: V gene, D gene, clone size, J gene, CDR3 protein, CDR3 DNA. D genes are given only for firm matches. Rows may omit the clone size; those that give it use once, few, many or a size class.

v_gene: TRBV12-3/TRBV12-4
d_gene: NA
abundance: few
j_gene: TRBJ2-5
CDR3aa: CASSLPGPATQYF
CDR3nt: TGTGCCAGCAGTTTACCAGGGCCGGCGACCCAGTACTTC

v_gene: TRBV5-1
d_gene: TRBD2
abundance: many
j_gene: TRBJ2-5
CDR3aa: CASRPGLAGETQYF
CDR3nt: TGCGCCAGCAGACCGGGACTAGCGGGGGAGACCCAGTACTTC

v_gene: TRBV15
d_gene: NA
abundance: NA
j_gene: TRBJ1-2
CDR3aa: CATSRDEGYPSGGYTF
CDR3nt: TGTGCCACCAGCAGAGATGAGGGCTATCCTTCCGGTGGCTACACCTTC

v_gene: TRBV12-3/TRBV12-4
d_gene: NA
abundance: NA
j_gene: TRBJ2-2
CDR3aa: CASSLTVVGELFF
CDR3nt: TGTGCCAGCAGTTTAACAGTGGTCGGGGAGCTGTTTTTT

v_gene: TRBV4-1
d_gene: NA
abundance: NA
j_gene: TRBJ2-2
CDR3aa: CASSQAGGARTGELFF
CDR3nt: TGCGCCAGCAGCCAAGCCGGGGGCGCGAGGACCGGGGAGCTGTTTTTT

v_gene: TRBV14
d_gene: TRBD2
abundance: NA
j_gene: TRBJ2-2
CDR3aa: CASSPLRGTSGTNTGELFF
CDR3nt: TGTGCCAGCAGCCCCCTAAGGGGGACTAGCGGGACCAACACCGGGGAGCTGTTTTTT

v_gene: TRBV7-2
d_gene: TRBD1
abundance: few
j_gene: TRBJ1-2
CDR3aa: CASSVDRSYGYTF
CDR3nt: TGTGCCAGCAGCGTGGACAGGAGCTATGGCTACACCTTC

v_gene: TRBV11-2
d_gene: TRBD1
abundance: few
j_gene: TRBJ1-1
CDR3aa: CASSPSTGNVEAFF
CDR3nt: TGTGCCAGCAGCCCCTCGACAGGGAACGTGGAGGCTTTCTTT

v_gene: TRBV6-1
d_gene: NA
abundance: NA
j_gene: TRBJ2-7
CDR3aa: CASRSAGLYEQYF
CDR3nt: TGTGCCAGCAGGTCGGCCGGTCTCTACGAGCAGTACTTC

v_gene: TRBV5-1
d_gene: NA
abundance: NA
j_gene: TRBJ2-7
CDR3aa: CASSAVAPFEQYF
CDR3nt: TGCGCCAGCAGCGCAGTGGCTCCATTCGAGCAGTACTTC

v_gene: TRBV24-1
d_gene: NA
abundance: NA
j_gene: TRBJ2-3
CDR3aa: CATRGPDTQYF
CDR3nt: TGTGCCACCAGAGGCCCAGATACGCAGTATTTT

v_gene: TRBV5-5
d_gene: TRBD1
abundance: NA
j_gene: TRBJ1-6
CDR3aa: CASSPATGFMGSPLHF
CDR3nt: TGTGCCAGCAGCCCGGCGACAGGGTTTATGGGCTCACCCCTCCACTTT

v_gene: TRBV7-2
d_gene: NA
abundance: many
j_gene: TRBJ2-3
CDR3aa: CASNHGGPSTDTQYF
CDR3nt: TGTGCCAGCAACCACGGGGGCCCGTCCACAGATACGCAGTATTTT

v_gene: TRBV6-4
d_gene: NA
abundance: NA
j_gene: TRBJ1-2
CDR3aa: CASSGFPSSYGYTF
CDR3nt: TGTGCCAGCAGCGGCTTTCCATCCTCCTATGGCTACACCTTC

v_gene: TRBV4-1
d_gene: TRBD2
abundance: few
j_gene: TRBJ2-3
CDR3aa: CASSQTLAGGDTQYF
CDR3nt: TGCGCCAGCAGCCAGACACTAGCGGGGGGAGATACGCAGTATTTT

v_gene: TRBV6-6
d_gene: NA
abundance: many
j_gene: TRBJ1-5
CDR3aa: CASGDSHGNQPQHF
CDR3nt: TGTGCCAGCGGGGACTCTCACGGCAATCAGCCCCAGCATTTT

v_gene: TRBV5-1
d_gene: TRBD2
abundance: NA
j_gene: TRBJ2-7
CDR3aa: CASSSGSGGPSYEQYF
CDR3nt: TGCGCCAGCAGCTCGGGTAGCGGGGGGCCTTCCTACGAGCAGTACTTC

v_gene: TRBV6-2/TRBV6-3
d_gene: TRBD1
abundance: few
j_gene: TRBJ2-7
CDR3aa: CASRGQGRYEQYF
CDR3nt: TGTGCCAGCAGGGGACAGGGTCGGTACGAGCAGTACTTC

v_gene: TRBV5-1
d_gene: TRBD2
abundance: once
j_gene: TRBJ2-1
CDR3aa: CASSLVGGGAPLGQFF
CDR3nt: TGCGCCAGCAGCTTGGTTGGCGGGGGAGCACCCCTTGGGCAGTTCTTC

v_gene: TRBV7-7
d_gene: NA
abundance: few
j_gene: TRBJ1-1
CDR3aa: CASSLDGRRFVTEAFF
CDR3nt: TGTGCTAGCAGCTTAGATGGCAGGAGGTTTGTCACTGAAGCTTTCTTT

v_gene: TRBV14
d_gene: NA
abundance: many
j_gene: TRBJ1-2
CDR3aa: CASTPAAGNYGYTF
CDR3nt: TGTGCCAGCACCCCGGCGGCAGGAAACTATGGCTACACCTTC

v_gene: TRBV5-6
d_gene: NA
abundance: few
j_gene: TRBJ2-3
CDR3aa: CASSWERHGATDTQYF
CDR3nt: TGTGCCAGCAGCTGGGAGAGGCACGGGGCCACAGATACGCAGTATTTT

v_gene: TRBV6-5
d_gene: NA
abundance: NA
j_gene: TRBJ1-3
CDR3aa: CASSYSSGAGNTIYF
CDR3nt: TGTGCCAGCAGTTACTCCTCCGGCGCTGGAAACACCATATATTTT

v_gene: TRBV6-5
d_gene: TRBD1
abundance: few
j_gene: TRBJ1-6
CDR3aa: CASSDRGYNSPLHF
CDR3nt: TGTGCCAGCAGCGACAGGGGCTATAATTCACCCCTCCACTTT

v_gene: TRBV6-5
d_gene: NA
abundance: NA
j_gene: TRBJ1-5
CDR3aa: CASSYSTLGQPQHF
CDR3nt: TGTGCCAGCAGTTACTCGACACTTGGGCAGCCCCAGCATTTT

v_gene: TRBV4-2
d_gene: TRBD2
abundance: few
j_gene: TRBJ2-1
CDR3aa: CASSQATRAGDNEQFF
CDR3nt: TGTGCCAGCAGCCAAGCGACCCGCGCGGGGGACAATGAGCAGTTCTTC

v_gene: TRBV5-6
d_gene: NA
abundance: few
j_gene: TRBJ2-5
CDR3aa: CASSWGTTETQYF
CDR3nt: TGTGCCAGCAGCTGGGGCACCACCGAGACCCAGTACTTC

v_gene: TRBV19
d_gene: NA
abundance: few
j_gene: TRBJ1-2
CDR3aa: CASSPLGQGGGYTF
CDR3nt: TGTGCCAGTAGCCCCCTGGGGCAGGGCGGTGGCTACACCTTC

v_gene: TRBV10-3
d_gene: NA
abundance: few
j_gene: TRBJ2-2
CDR3aa: CAISESRRTGELFF
CDR3nt: TGTGCCATCAGTGAGAGTCGCCGGACCGGGGAGCTGTTTTTT

v_gene: TRBV18
d_gene: NA
abundance: NA
j_gene: TRBJ1-6
CDR3aa: CASSPGPRNSPLHF
CDR3nt: TGTGCCAGCTCACCGGGACCGAGAAATTCACCCCTCCACTTT

v_gene: TRBV10-3
d_gene: NA
abundance: many
j_gene: TRBJ2-7
CDR3aa: CAISPGDSYEQYF
CDR3nt: TGTGCCATCAGCCCGGGAGACTCCTACGAGCAGTACTTC

v_gene: TRBV7-3
d_gene: NA
abundance: few
j_gene: TRBJ2-1
CDR3aa: CASSLNPVPYNEQFF
CDR3nt: TGTGCCAGCAGCTTAAACCCGGTCCCCTACAATGAGCAGTTCTTC

v_gene: TRBV7-2
d_gene: TRBD1
abundance: many
j_gene: TRBJ1-2
CDR3aa: CASSPGGSGYTF
CDR3nt: TGTGCCAGCAGCCCAGGGGGTAGTGGCTACACCTTC

v_gene: TRBV7-3
d_gene: TRBD2
abundance: few
j_gene: TRBJ2-3
CDR3aa: CASSLASGESDTQYF
CDR3nt: TGTGCCAGCAGCTTAGCTAGCGGGGAGTCAGATACGCAGTATTTT

v_gene: TRBV7-2
d_gene: NA
abundance: many
j_gene: TRBJ1-6
CDR3aa: CASSSSPPRVSSPLHF
CDR3nt: TGTGCCAGCAGCTCGAGTCCCCCAAGGGTTAGCTCACCCCTCCACTTT

v_gene: TRBV4-3
d_gene: TRBD2
abundance: NA
j_gene: TRBJ2-1
CDR3aa: CASSPGTSRNNEQFF
CDR3nt: TGCGCCAGCAGTCCCGGGACTAGCAGAAACAATGAGCAGTTCTTC

v_gene: TRBV7-2
d_gene: NA
abundance: NA
j_gene: TRBJ1-5
CDR3aa: CASSGGRDQPQHF
CDR3nt: TGTGCCAGCAGCGGGGGCAGGGATCAGCCCCAGCATTTT

v_gene: TRBV5-5
d_gene: TRBD2
abundance: few
j_gene: TRBJ2-1
CDR3aa: CASSLSPVGLANNEQFF
CDR3nt: TGTGCCAGCAGCTTGAGTCCCGTCGGACTAGCCAACAATGAGCAGTTCTTC

v_gene: TRBV12-3/TRBV12-4
d_gene: NA
abundance: NA
j_gene: TRBJ1-1
CDR3aa: CASSFSLNTEAFF
CDR3nt: TGTGCCAGCAGTTTTTCTTTGAACACTGAAGCTTTCTTT

v_gene: TRBV7-6
d_gene: TRBD2
abundance: NA
j_gene: TRBJ2-1
CDR3aa: CASSLVLAENEQFF
CDR3nt: TGTGCCAGCAGCTTAGTACTAGCGGAAAATGAGCAGTTCTTC

v_gene: TRBV11-2
d_gene: TRBD2
abundance: once
j_gene: TRBJ2-5
CDR3aa: CASSLRGGKETQYF
CDR3nt: TGTGCCAGCAGCTTACGGGGGGGAAAAGAGACCCAGTACTTC